This T cell receptor beta chain appears in the sequencing data of a study of preoperative IRX-2 immunotherapy in early breast cancer. The sample's treatment: preoperative locoregional IRX-2 cytokine immunotherapy. Samples came from a phase Ib trial of preoperative locoregional IRX-2 cytokine immunotherapy. The table came from immunoSEQ multiplex PCR; TCRdb's copy has only in-frame clones and leaves some out. This table has some 99,000 clones, 70% to 90% appearing once. The CDR3 is made up of 16 amino acids. Germline CDR1 MDHEN, CDR2 SYDVKM. The trim removed 6 bases at V and 1 base at J, leaving 8 bases unmatched.

This clonotype originated in a human donor with breast cancer. The V call is TRBV28, the J call TRBJ1-5, with 8 bases fitting TRBD1. The sequencing used tumor tissue, collected after IRX-2 immunotherapy. CDR3 protein: CASRRLRDRSNQPQHF. The CDR3 nucleotides are TGTGCCAGCAGACGACTCCGGGACAGGAGCAATCAGCCCCAGCATTTT.